This T cell receptor (beta chain) was identified during a study of OX40 agonist ivuxolimab in advanced cancers. CDR3 size: 13 residues. V was clipped by 7 bases and J by 4 bases, with 16 bases between them. Germline assignment: CDR1 SQVTM and CDR2 ANQGSEA. Study-wide results and caveats: Clonal expansion by week 6 occurred in CD4+ and CD8+ blood T cells (at 0.1 to 3.0 mg/kg). Averaged across samples, CD8+ T cells carried more expanded clones than CD4+ did.

Individuals having autoimmune disease history or systemic immunosuppression were not enrolled. The method was immunoSEQ multiplex PCR; TCRdb's version includes in-frame clones alone and lacks a portion of them. The table records 55,000 to 65,000 clones, approximately 89% of them present only once. As regards this clone: The target antigen is unknown.

Sequencing was performed on CD4+ or CD8+ T cells sorted from blood, taken in a trial of the OX40 agonist ivuxolimab. The TCR was taken from an adult with an advanced solid tumor such as melanoma, head and neck, liver or kidney cancer. V gene TRBV29-1 combines with J gene TRBJ1-2, with D unresolved. The CDR3 DNA reads as TGCAGCGCCTCCAAGTTGGGTGTCTATGGCTACACCTTC. Residues: CSASKLGVYGYTF.